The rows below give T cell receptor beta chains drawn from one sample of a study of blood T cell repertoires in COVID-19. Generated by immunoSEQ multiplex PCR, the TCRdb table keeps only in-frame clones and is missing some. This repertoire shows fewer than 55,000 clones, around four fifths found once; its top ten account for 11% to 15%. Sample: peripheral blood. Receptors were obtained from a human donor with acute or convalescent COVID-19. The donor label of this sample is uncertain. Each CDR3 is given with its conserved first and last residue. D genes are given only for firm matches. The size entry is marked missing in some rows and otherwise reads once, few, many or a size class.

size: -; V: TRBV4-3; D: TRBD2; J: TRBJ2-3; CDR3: CASSLSGSITDTQYF; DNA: TGCGCCAGCAGCCTTAGCGGGAGTATCACAGATACGCAGTATTTT
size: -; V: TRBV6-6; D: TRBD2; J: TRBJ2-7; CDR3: CASCKAGVTWTGEQYF; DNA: TGTGCCAGCTGTAAGGCGGGAGTCACGTGGACGGGCGAGCAGTACTTC
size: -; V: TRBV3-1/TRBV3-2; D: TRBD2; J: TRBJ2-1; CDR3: CASSGRLAGRKNEQFF; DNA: TGTGCCAGCAGCGGGAGACTAGCCGGCCGGAAGAATGAGCAGTTCTTC
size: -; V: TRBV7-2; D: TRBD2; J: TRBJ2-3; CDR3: CASSLAGLAADTQYF; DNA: TGTGCCAGCAGCTTAGCGGGACTAGCGGCAGATACGCAGTATTTT
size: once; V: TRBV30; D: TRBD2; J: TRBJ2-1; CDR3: CAWSVGGGSSYNEQFF; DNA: TGTGCCTGGAGTGTCGGCGGGGGGAGCTCCTACAATGAGCAGTTCTTC
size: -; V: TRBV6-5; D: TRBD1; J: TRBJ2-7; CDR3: CASRRGQGLYEQYF; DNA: TGTGCCAGCAGAAGAGGACAGGGTCTCTACGAGCAGTACTTC
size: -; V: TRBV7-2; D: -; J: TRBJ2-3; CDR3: CASSLVERDTQYF; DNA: TGTGCCAGCAGCTTAGTCGAGAGAGATACGCAGTATTTT
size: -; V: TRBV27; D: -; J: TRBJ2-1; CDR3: CASSFLRGVYGNEQFF; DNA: TGTGCCAGCAGTTTCCTCAGGGGTGTGTATGGTAATGAGCAGTTCTTC
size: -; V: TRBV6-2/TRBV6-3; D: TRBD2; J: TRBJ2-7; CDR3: CASSYSDAGLGYEQYF; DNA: TGTGCCAGCAGTTACTCGGACGCGGGACTAGGGTACGAGCAGTACTTC
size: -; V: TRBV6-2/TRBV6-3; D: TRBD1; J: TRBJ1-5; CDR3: CASSTRDRGSYSNQPQHF; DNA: TGTGCCAGCAGTACCCGGGACAGGGGCAGTTATAGCAATCAGCCCCAGCATTTT
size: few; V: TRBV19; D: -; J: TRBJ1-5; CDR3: CAACGNSNQPQHF; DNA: TGTGCCGCCTGCGGGAATAGCAATCAGCCCCAGCATTTT
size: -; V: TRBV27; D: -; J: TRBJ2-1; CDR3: CASSLVGGGTYNEQFF; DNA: TGTGCCAGCAGTTTAGTCGGAGGGGGCACCTACAATGAGCAGTTCTTC
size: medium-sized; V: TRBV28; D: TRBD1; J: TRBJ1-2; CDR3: CASSFGQGLYGYTF; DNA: TGTGCCAGCAGTTTCGGACAGGGGTTGTATGGCTACACCTTC
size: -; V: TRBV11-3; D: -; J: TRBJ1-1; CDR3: CASSPQGTEAFF; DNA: TGTGCCAGCAGCCCCCAGGGGACTGAAGCTTTCTTT
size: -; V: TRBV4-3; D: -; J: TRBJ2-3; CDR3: CASSQHRGSSFSDTQYF; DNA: TGCGCCAGCAGCCAGCACCGAGGCAGCAGTTTTTCAGATACGCAGTATTTT
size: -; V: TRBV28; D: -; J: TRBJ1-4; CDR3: CASMETNEKLFF; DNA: TGTGCCAGCATGGAGACTAATGAAAAACTGTTTTTT
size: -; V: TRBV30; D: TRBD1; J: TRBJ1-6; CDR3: CAWTTGVGSPLHF; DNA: TGTGCCTGGACGACAGGGGTAGGATCACCCCTCCACTTT
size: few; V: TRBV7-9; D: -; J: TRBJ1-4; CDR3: CASSFTREKLFF; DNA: TGTGCCAGCAGCTTTACCAGGGAAAAACTGTTTTTT
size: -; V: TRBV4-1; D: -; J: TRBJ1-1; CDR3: CASSQADRMNTEAFF; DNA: TGCGCCAGCAGCCAAGCCGACAGGATGAACACTGAAGCTTTCTTT
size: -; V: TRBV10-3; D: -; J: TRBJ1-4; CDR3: CATHQGPNEKLFF; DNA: TGTGCCACCCACCAGGGCCCTAATGAAAAACTGTTTTTT
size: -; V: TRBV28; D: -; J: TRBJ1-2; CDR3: CASSRSRTGRANYGYTF; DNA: TGTGCCAGCAGTCGCAGCCGTACCGGGAGAGCTAACTATGGCTACACCTTC
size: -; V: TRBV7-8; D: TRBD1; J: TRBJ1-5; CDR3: CASSPGTVNSNQPQHF; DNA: TGTGCCAGCAGCCCAGGGACAGTTAATAGCAATCAGCCCCAGCATTTT
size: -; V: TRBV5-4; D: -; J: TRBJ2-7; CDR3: CASSLDLAGLNEQYF; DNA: TGTGCCAGCAGCTTGGATCTTGCAGGGTTGAACGAGCAGTACTTC
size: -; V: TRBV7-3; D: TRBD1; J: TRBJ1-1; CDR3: CASSTTGGGGTEAFF; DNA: TGTGCCAGCAGCACGACAGGGGGAGGTGGGACTGAAGCTTTCTTT
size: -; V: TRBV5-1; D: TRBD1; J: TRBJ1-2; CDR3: CASSLGGQGAVGYTF; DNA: TGCGCCAGCAGCTTGGGGGGACAGGGCGCAGTAGGCTACACCTTC
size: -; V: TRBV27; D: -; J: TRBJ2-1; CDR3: CASSFQDSRPNEQFF; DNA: TGTGCCAGCAGTTTCCAGGACAGCCGACCCAATGAGCAGTTCTTC
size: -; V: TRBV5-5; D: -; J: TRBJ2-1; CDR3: CASSFLFSSYNEQFF; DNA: TGTGCCAGCAGCTTCCTCTTCAGCTCCTACAATGAGCAGTTCTTC
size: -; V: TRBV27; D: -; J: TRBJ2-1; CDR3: CASSQSNVEDEQFF; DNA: TGTGCCAGCAGTCAATCAAACGTAGAGGATGAGCAGTTCTTC
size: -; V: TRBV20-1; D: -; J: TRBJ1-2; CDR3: CSDGQNYGYTF; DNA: TGCAGTGATGGACAGAACTATGGCTACACCTTC
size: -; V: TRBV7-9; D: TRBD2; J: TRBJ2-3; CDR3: CASSLRLAGDTDTQYF; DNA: TGTGCCAGCAGCCTCAGACTAGCGGGAGACACAGATACGCAGTATTTT
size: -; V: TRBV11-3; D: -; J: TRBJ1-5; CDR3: CASSMGGEGNQPQHF; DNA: TGTGCCAGCAGCATGGGAGGGGAGGGGAATCAGCCCCAGCATTTT
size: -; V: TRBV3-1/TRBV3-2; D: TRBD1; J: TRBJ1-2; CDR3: CASSPQSYTGGPNYGYTF; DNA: TGTGCCAGCAGCCCTCAAAGTTATACAGGGGGCCCTAACTATGGCTACACCTTC
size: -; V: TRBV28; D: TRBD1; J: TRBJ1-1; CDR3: CASSLTGGNTEAFF; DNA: TGTGCCAGCAGTTTGACAGGGGGCAACACTGAAGCTTTCTTT
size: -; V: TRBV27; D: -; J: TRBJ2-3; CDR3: CASSLMLWGPTDTQYF; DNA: TGTGCCAGCAGTTTAATGCTGTGGGGGCCCACAGATACGCAGTATTTT
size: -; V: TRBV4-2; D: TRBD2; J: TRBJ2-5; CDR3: CASSRDGLAGVGETQYF; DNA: TGTGCCAGCAGCCGAGACGGACTAGCGGGGGTCGGGGAGACCCAGTACTTC
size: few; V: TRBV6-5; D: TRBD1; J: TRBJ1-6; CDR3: CASSYGFTGVSPLHF; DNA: TGTGCCAGCAGTTACGGGTTTACAGGGGTCTCACCCCTCCACTTT
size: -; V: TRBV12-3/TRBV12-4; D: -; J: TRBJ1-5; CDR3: CASNLGGGEKQHF; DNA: TGTGCCAGCAACTTAGGCGGCGGGGAAAAACAGCATTTT
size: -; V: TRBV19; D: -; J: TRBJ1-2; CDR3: CASSNSARDGYTF; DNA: TGTGCCAGTAGTAATAGCGCAAGGGATGGCTACACCTTC
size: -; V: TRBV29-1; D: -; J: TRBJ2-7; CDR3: CSVETGYEQYF; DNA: TGCAGCGTTGAGACGGGCTACGAGCAGTACTTC
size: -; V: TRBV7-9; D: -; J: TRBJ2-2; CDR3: CASSLRGGADTGELFF; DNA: TGTGCCAGCAGCTTACGAGGGGGGGCAGACACCGGGGAGCTGTTTTTT
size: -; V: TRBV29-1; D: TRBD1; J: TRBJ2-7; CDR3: CSVEGDRGTYEQYF; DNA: TGCAGCGTAGAGGGGGACAGGGGAACATACGAGCAGTACTTC
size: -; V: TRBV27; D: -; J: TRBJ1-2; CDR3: CASRTVGNYGYTF; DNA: TGTGCCAGCAGGACAGTGGGGAACTATGGCTACACCTTC
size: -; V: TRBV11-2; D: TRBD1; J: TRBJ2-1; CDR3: CASSLRDRGGNNEQFF; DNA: TGTGCCAGCAGCTTAAGGGACAGGGGAGGTAACAATGAGCAGTTCTTC
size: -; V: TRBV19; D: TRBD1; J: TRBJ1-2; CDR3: CASSDGTVRGYTF; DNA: TGTGCCAGTAGCGATGGGACAGTAAGAGGCTACACCTTC
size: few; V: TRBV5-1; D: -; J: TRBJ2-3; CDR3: CASSLQGPGTDTQYF; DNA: TGCGCCAGCAGCTTGCAGGGGCCTGGCACAGATACGCAGTATTTT
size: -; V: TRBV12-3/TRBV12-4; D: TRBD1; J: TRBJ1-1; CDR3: CASSSQGAEAFF; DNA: TGTGCCAGCAGCTCGCAGGGGGCTGAAGCTTTCTTT
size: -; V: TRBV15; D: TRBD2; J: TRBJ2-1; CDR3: CATSRVGGGSNEQFF; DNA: TGTGCCACCAGCAGAGTAGGCGGGGGTAGTAATGAGCAGTTCTTC
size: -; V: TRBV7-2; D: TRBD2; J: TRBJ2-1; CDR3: CASSLLAGRVNEQFF; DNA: TGTGCCAGCAGCTTACTAGCGGGAAGGGTCAATGAGCAGTTCTTC
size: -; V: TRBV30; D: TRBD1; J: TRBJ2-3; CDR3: CAWRTGQSGDTQYF; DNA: TGTGCCTGGAGGACGGGACAGAGCGGCGACACGCAGTATTTT
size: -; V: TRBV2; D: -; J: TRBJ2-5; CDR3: CASRNPPGLPQETQYF; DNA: TGTGCCAGCAGAAACCCCCCCGGACTCCCACAAGAGACCCAGTACTTC
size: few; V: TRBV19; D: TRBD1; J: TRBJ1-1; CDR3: CASSFRDSGNTEAFF; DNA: TGTGCCAGTAGTTTCCGGGACAGTGGGAACACTGAAGCTTTCTTT
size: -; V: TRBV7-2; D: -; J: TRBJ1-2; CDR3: CASSLVTGYGYTF; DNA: TGTGCCAGCAGCTTAGTTACTGGTTACGGCTACACCTTC